Listed here are 31 T cell receptor beta chains from one sample, sequenced in a study of tumor-infiltrating lymphocytes in primary liver carcinoma. Both RNA and DNA were isolated together from approximately 22-30 mg of bulk tissue that had not been sorted. From approximately 490 ng total RNA, TCR beta cDNA was generated with a primer in the constant region. The TCR beta library was amplified through three nested multiplex PCR rounds in a modified ARM-PCR procedure. Each of the first two PCR rounds ran 9 to 11 cycles with TRBV1-TRBV30 forward and C-beta reverse primers. TCRdb re-analysed the multiplex PCR reads in MiXCR, keeping a single row per CDR3 protein. The sample contains 150,000 to 200,000 distinct CDR3 sequences, approximately 80% of which appear only once. The specimen was tumor tissue from primary liver carcinoma. These receptors came from a man aged 40-50 years with primary liver carcinoma and hepatitis B virus infection.

In the case of this clonotype: An end of the junction does not agree with germline; a read error may underlie this. The rearrangement joins TRBV12-3 or TRBV12-4 to TRBJ2-7; no clear D. The CDR3 is 15 residues long. The chain's CDR3 is CASSIGASGYYKQYF. The CDR3 DNA follows: TGTGCCAGCAGCATCGGAGCTAGTGGGTACTACAAGCAGTACTTC.

The chain links TRBV29-1 to TRBJ2-5; 8 nucleotides agree with TRBD2. This CDR3 region has 13 residues. V lost 6 bases and J lost 8; bases outside the gene matches: 11. Germline V gene lookup returns CDR1 SQVTM and CDR2 ANQGSEA. The CDR3 nucleotides read TGCAGCGTCCCATTCCCGGGAGGGCATACCCAGTACTTC. This translates into CSVPFPGGHTQYF.

This clonotype was recorded once. Relative to the germline gene, one junction end is altered; a read error may explain this. The chain joins TRBV6-2 or TRBV6-3 to TRBJ2-4, with D possibly being TRBD2 (6 bases). The germline CDR1 and CDR2 sequences are MNHEY and SVGEGT. The CDR3 length is 16 residues. The chain's CDR3 is CASSYGVSSGEYIKYF. CDR3 nucleotide sequence: TGTGCCAGCAGTTACGGTGTGAGTAGCGGAGAATACATTAAGTACTTC.

The V gene is TRBV4-2, the J gene TRBJ2-5; unclear D gene. This CDR3 contains 12 residues. Per germline, CDR1 LGHNA and CDR2 YNFKEQ. Trimming removed 2 bases from V and 4 bases from J, with 5 bases in between. The CDR3 spells CASSQLRETQYF. For the CDR3, the DNA is TGTGCCAGCAGCCAATTGAGAGAGACCCAGTACTTC.

Remarks on this clonotype: An end of the junction differs from the germline gene, which may be a read error. The chain couples TRBV4-2 to TRBJ1-2; no clear D gene. Germline V lookup: CDR1 LGHNA, CDR2 YNFKEQ. This CDR3 spans 14 amino acids. The CDR3 DNA reads TGTGCCAGTAGCGTCCTTGATGGGAGCTATGGTTACACCTTC. This sequence encodes CASSVLDGSYGYTF.

Comment on this clonotype: Given a much more abundant clone one base away, this may be a read error. The chain carries TRBV30 and TRBJ1-1, with 7 bases aligning to TRBD1. The CDR3 consists of 13 residues. Germline CDR1 GTSNPN, CDR2 SVGIG (reference sequence). This CDR3 is CVCERQGRTEAFF. CDR3 nucleotide sequence: TGTGTCTGTGAAAGACAGGGAAGGACTGAAGCTTTCTTT.

Turning to this clonotype: One end of the junction fails to match germline, which may point to a read error. J is TRBJ2-6 and V is TRBV11-2; D is perhaps TRBD2 (6 bases). Germline lookup yields CDR1 SGHAT and CDR2 FQNNGV. CDR3 length equals 21 residues. The DNA of the CDR3 is TGTACCAGCAGCATGGGGGGAGTCAGTGGCATTTCCCTCTCTGGGGCCAACGTCCTGACTTTC. This gives the protein CTSSMGGVSGISLSGANVLTF.

The chain carries TRBV5-4 and TRBJ1-2; D possibly corresponds to TRBD1 (5 bases). V was shortened by 4 bases and J by 10 bases, with 20 bases between the two germline ends. From germline, CDR1 is SGHNT and CDR2 YYREEE (reference sequence). There are 14 residues in the CDR3. The CDR3 DNA is TGTGCCAGCAGCCCGGACATTTCCTCTAGTCACTACACCTTC. Its translation is CASSPDISSSHYTF.

Of note for this clonotype: Compared with germline, one end of the junction differs, possibly owing to a read error. V gene TRBV10-2 combines with J gene TRBJ2-4; TRBD2 might be the D (6 bases). Germline V gene data show CDR1 as WSHSY and CDR2 as SAAADI. This CDR3 has 17 residues. CDR3 loop: CASSEGTGGIAKNIHYF. The CDR3 bases are TGCGCCAGCAGTGAGGGGACTGGTGGGATAGCCAAAAACATTCACTACTTC.

The sample holds a few counts of this clonotype. The V call is TRBV7-3, the J call TRBJ2-1; 8 nucleotides match TRBD1. The CDR3 length is 16 residues. Germline trimming cut 3 bases from V and 0 bases from J; bases unmatched to any gene: 4. The V gene's germline CDR1 is SGHTA and CDR2 FQGTGA. CDR3 sequence (DNA): TGTGCCAGCAGCTTTTTGCAGGGGGCCTCCTACAATGAGCAGTTCTTC. Its translation: CASSFLQGASYNEQFF.

The chain joins TRBV5-5 to TRBJ1-5; weak D call: TRBD1 (6 bases). Trimming took off 4 bases at V and 4 bases at J, with 12 bases between the two ends. This CDR3 is built from 14 residues. Germline values: CDR1 SGHKS, CDR2 YYEKEE (reference sequence). The CDR3 bases are TGTGCCAGCAGCAGCGGGGGGGCAAATCAGCCCCAGCATTTT. Translation: CASSSGGANQPQHF.

On this clonotype itself: A much larger clonotype is one base distant, so this may be a read error. This CDR3 is missing its conserved last phenylalanine or tryptophan, likely due to a read error. The genes are TRBV7-9 and TRBJ2-2; D possibly uses TRBD1 or TRBD2 (5 bases each). The V gene lost 6 bases and the J gene lost 6 bases, with 8 bases spanning the gap. The CDR3 has 12 amino acids. CDR1 is SEHNR and CDR2 is FQNEAQ in the germline V gene (reference sequence). In DNA, the CDR3 is TGTGCCAGCAGGCTGGGGGCCGGGGAGCTGTTTATT. The encoded protein is CASRLGAGELFI.

About this clonotype itself: A read error may produce the germline difference seen at one junction end. The CDR3 reads CASNPRSAPGVTQYF. As DNA, the CDR3 is TGTGCCAGCAATCCCCGGTCAGCCCCAGGGGTGACCCAATACTTC. The J gene is TRBJ2-5, the V gene TRBV11-2; D possibly corresponds to TRBD1 (6 bases). Germline V CDR1 and CDR2: SGHAT, FQNNGV. The CDR3 has 15 residues. Using reference TRBV11-2 and TRBJ2-5 for the parts outside the CDR3, the full variable domain is EAGVAQSPRYKIIEKRQSVAFWCNPISGHATLYWYQQILGQGPKLLIQFQNNGVVDDSQLPKDRFSAERLKGVDSTLKIQPAKLEDSAVYLCASNPRSAPGVTQYFGPGTRLLVL.

On this clonotype itself: Its ends do not fully match the called genes, so a read error is possible. The genes are TRBV6-5 and TRBJ2-7, with 8 bases matching TRBD1. Germline V lookup: CDR1 MNHEY, CDR2 SVGAGI. This CDR3 contains 15 residues. CDR3 amino acids: CASSFGQGRAYEKYF. CDR3 in DNA: TGTGCCAGCAGTTTTGGACAGGGAAGAGCCTACGAGAAGTATTTC.

About this clonotype itself: An end of the junction differs from the germline gene, which may be a read error. This chain joins TRBV12-3 or TRBV12-4 and TRBJ2-5; D is tentatively TRBD1 or TRBD2 (5 bases each). This CDR3 comprises 15 residues. The CDR3 DNA reads as TGTGCCAGCAGTTTTTCTCCGGGGCCAAAAGAGACCCAATACTTC. It codes for CASSFSPGPKETQYF.

In regard to this clonotype: Its ends do not fully match the called genes, so a read error is possible. V is TRBV14 and J is TRBJ2-7, with no clear D. This CDR3 has 14 residues. Germline CDR1 is SGHDN and CDR2 is FVKESK. CDR3 residues: CTSSQAGFSYEQYF. For the CDR3, the DNA is TGTACCAGCAGCCAAGCTGGGTTCTCCTACGAGCAGTACTTC.

This clonotype has a count of ten or more. This sequence joins TRBV12-3 or TRBV12-4 and TRBJ1-1; tentatively, D is TRBD1 (5 bases). This CDR3 is built from 16 residues. V gave up 6 bases and J gave up 0 bases, with 17 bases separating them. The CDR3 DNA sequence: TGTGCCAGCAGCCCCGGGGAGGGGATCGTGAACACTGAAGCTTTCTTT. The encoded protein is CASSPGEGIVNTEAFF.

This clonotype was seen only a few times. The gene calls are TRBV12-3 or TRBV12-4 and TRBJ2-2; tentatively, D is TRBD2 (5 bases). Trimming pared 3 bases from V and 15 bases from J, leaving 14 bases between. The CDR3 is 12 amino acids. The CDR3: CASSLVPGKLFF. The CDR3 region has the DNA TGTGCCAGCAGTTTGGTCCCCGGGAAGTTGTTTTTT.

Details on this clonotype: This clone may be a read error of a much larger clone one base away. The conserved closing phenylalanine or tryptophan is absent in this CDR3, likely reflecting a read error. CDR3 in DNA: TGTGCCAGCAGCCAAGATTTCCGGGGTAGTTCAAATGAAAAACTGTTTTCT. Its protein product is CASSQDFRGSSNEKLFS. The chain couples TRBV14 to TRBJ1-4; D ambiguous. V dropped 0 bases and J dropped 5 bases, with 16 bases sitting between them. This CDR3 contains 17 residues. Germline CDR1 reads SGHDN; CDR2 reads FVKESK.

A single count supports this clonotype. The CDR3 DNA reads TGTGCCATCGAAACGGGAGACATTCAGGATACGCAGTATTTT. Translation: CAIETGDIQDTQYF. This sequence joins TRBV28 and TRBJ2-3, with D tentatively TRBD2 (6 bases). CDR3 length equals 14 residues. Germline CDR1 and CDR2: MDHEN and SYDVKM. The V gene lost 10 bases and the J gene lost 6 bases, with 20 bases spanning the gap.

As concerns this clonotype: The junction departs from the called germline gene at one end, perhaps through a read error. The chain is built from TRBV6-1 and TRBJ2-5; either TRBD1 or TRBD2 may fit D (6 bases each). The germline V gene encodes CDR1 MNHNS and CDR2 SASEGT. This CDR3 has 15 residues. CDR3 protein: CSSSYLRGPQETQHF. The CDR3 bases are TGTTCCAGCAGCTACCTCCGGGGGCCTCAAGAGACCCAGCACTTC.

Comments on this clonotype: The junction departs from the called germline gene at one end, perhaps through a read error. The V and J genes are TRBV6-6 and TRBJ1-1; D is unresolved. Germline V CDR1 and CDR2: MNHNY, SVGAGI (reference sequence). The CDR3 loop spans 16 amino acids. The CDR3 protein is CASSIFMTWGNTEAFF. The CDR3 nucleotides read TGCGCCAGCAGCATATTTATGACATGGGGGAACACTGAAGCTTTCTTT.

This clonotype was recorded once. A junction boundary mismatches the germline segment, possibly from a read error. The chain has TRBV29-1 and TRBJ2-7; D is possibly TRBD1 (6 bases). CDR3 length: 15 residues. The germline V gene encodes CDR1 SQVTM and CDR2 ANQGSEA. The CDR3 DNA is TGCAGCGTCGCATGCGGACAGAGGGGCAGCTACGAGCAGTATTTC. It is translated as CSVACGQRGSYEQYF.

The table lists this clonotype with many counts. The chain joins TRBV24-1 to TRBJ2-2; D remains unclear. CDR3 length: 14 amino acids. Trimming pared 0 bases from V and 3 bases from J, leaving 4 bases between. Germline V lookup: CDR1 KGHDR, CDR2 SFDVKD. The CDR3 DNA is TGTGCCACCAGTGATTTGATGGACACCGGGGAGCTGTTTTTT. Amino acids: CATSDLMDTGELFF.

As to this clonotype: At one end the junction does not follow the germline gene, possibly because of a read error. The chain uses TRBV11-2 and TRBJ1-5; D call uncertain. The CDR3 totals 16 residues. Germline CDR1 is SGHAT and CDR2 is FQNNGV. The CDR3 DNA sequence: TGTGCCAGTAGCTTAGGAGACACGGGTTGGACTCAGCCCCAGCATTTT. Its translation: CASSLGDTGWTQPQHF.

The chain has TRBV6-1 and TRBJ2-3; D remains ambiguous. Germline CDR1 reads MNHNS; CDR2 reads SASEGT. The CDR3 spans 11 residues. The V and J ends lost 10 bases and 6 bases respectively, with 11 bases between them. The CDR3 DNA sequence: TGTGCCATCAATTTCGGGGATACGCAGTATTTT. The encoded protein is CAINFGDTQYF.

This clonotype was counted only a few times. A clone one base away is much larger, so this may be a read error. The chain employs TRBV6-1 and TRBJ1-3; D remains ambiguous. Germline V lookup: CDR1 MNHNS, CDR2 SASEGT. This CDR3 is 14 amino acids long. The CDR3 nucleotides read TGTGCCAGCAGTAGGGATTACTCTGGATACACCATATATTTT. Translating gives CASSRDYSGYTIYF.

Regarding this clonotype: The CDR3 ends on some other residue instead of the conserved phenylalanine or tryptophan, so this is likely a read error. It is unclear where the CDR3 begins or ends on the DNA, so no DNA is shown, and the CDR3 is as TCRdb lists it. The chain employs TRBV5-1 and TRBJ2-5; the DNA was not used to check the table's D call, TRBD1. Ends included, the CDR3 has 15 residues. Germline assignment: CDR1 SGHRS and CDR2 YFSETQ. CDR3 in amino acids: CASSSGTGLGETRYI.

In regard to this clonotype: This could be a read error, since a much larger clone is one nucleotide away. The final CDR3 position lacks the conserved phenylalanine or tryptophan, pointing to a likely read error. The V gene is TRBV5-1, the J gene TRBJ2-2; TRBD1 might be the D (7 bases). Germline CDR1 SGHRS, CDR2 YFSETQ. The CDR3 covers 16 residues. V lost 7 bases and J lost 3, with 19 bases in between. In nucleotides, the CDR3 is TGCGCCAGCTCAGACCCGTCCAGGGGGGACACCGGGGAGCTGTTTTAT. The encoded protein is CASSDPSRGDTGELFY.

The sample holds many counts of this clonotype. V gene TRBV29-1 combines with J gene TRBJ2-5, with TRBD2 identical over 7 bases. Per the germline V gene, CDR1 is SQVTM and CDR2 is ANQGSEA. V was pared by 5 bases and J by 3 bases, with 15 bases of the junction left unmatched. The length of the CDR3 is 16 residues. The DNA of the CDR3 is TGCAGCGTTAAACCTGGAGGACTAGTTCTGGAAGAGACCCAGTACTTC. Its protein is CSVKPGGLVLEETQYF.

Turning to this clonotype: No conserved phenylalanine or tryptophan is present at the end of the CDR3, so a read error is the likely explanation. J is TRBJ1-2 and V is TRBV29-1, with 7 positions matching TRBD1. The CDR3 is made up of 14 amino acids. Germline assignment: CDR1 SQVTM and CDR2 ANQGSEA. CDR3 sequence: CSVLPDRDMNGYTL. CDR3 bases: TGCAGTGTCCTCCCTGACAGGGACATGAATGGCTACACCTTG.